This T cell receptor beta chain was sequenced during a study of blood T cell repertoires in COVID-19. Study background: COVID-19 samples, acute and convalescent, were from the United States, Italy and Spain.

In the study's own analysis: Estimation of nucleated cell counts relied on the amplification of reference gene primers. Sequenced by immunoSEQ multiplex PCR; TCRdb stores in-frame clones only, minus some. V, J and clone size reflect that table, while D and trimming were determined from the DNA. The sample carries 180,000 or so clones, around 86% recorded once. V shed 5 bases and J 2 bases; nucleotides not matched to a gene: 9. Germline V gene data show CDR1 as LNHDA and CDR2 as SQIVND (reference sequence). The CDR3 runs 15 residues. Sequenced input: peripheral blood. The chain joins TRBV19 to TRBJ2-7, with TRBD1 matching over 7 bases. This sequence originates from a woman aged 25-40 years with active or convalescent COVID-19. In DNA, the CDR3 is TGTGCCAGTAGTGAGGTCGGACAGGCTACCTACGAGCAGTACTTC. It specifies CASSEVGQATYEQYF.